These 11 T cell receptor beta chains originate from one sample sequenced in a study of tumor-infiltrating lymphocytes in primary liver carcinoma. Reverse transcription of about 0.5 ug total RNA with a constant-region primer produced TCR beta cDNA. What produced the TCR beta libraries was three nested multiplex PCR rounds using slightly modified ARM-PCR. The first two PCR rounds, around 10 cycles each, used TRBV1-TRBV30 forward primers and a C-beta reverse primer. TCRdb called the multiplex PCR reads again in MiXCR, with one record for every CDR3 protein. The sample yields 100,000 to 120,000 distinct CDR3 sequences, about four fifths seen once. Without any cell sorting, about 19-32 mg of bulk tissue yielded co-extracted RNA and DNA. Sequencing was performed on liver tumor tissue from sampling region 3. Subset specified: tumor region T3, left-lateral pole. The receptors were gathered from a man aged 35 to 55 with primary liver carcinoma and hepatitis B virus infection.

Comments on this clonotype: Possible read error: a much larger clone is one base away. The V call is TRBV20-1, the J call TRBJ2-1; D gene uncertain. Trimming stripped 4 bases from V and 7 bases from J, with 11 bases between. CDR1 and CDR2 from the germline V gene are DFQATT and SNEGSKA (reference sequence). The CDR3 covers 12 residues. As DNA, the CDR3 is TGCAGTGCTAACGAGTTATCGAATGAGCAGTTCTTC. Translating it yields CSANELSNEQFF.

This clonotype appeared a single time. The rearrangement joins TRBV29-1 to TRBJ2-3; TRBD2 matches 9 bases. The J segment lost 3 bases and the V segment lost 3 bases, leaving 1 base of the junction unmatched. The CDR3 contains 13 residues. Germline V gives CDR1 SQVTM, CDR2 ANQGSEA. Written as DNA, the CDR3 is TGCAGCGTTGAGAGCGGGGGGACAGATACGCAGTATTTT. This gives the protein CSVESGGTDTQYF.

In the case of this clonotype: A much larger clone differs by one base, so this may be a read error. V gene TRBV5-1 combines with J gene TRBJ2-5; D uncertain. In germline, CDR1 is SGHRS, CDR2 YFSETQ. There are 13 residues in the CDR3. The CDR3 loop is CASSLMQQETQNF. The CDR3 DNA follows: TGCGCCAGCAGCCTCATGCAACAAGAGACCCAGAACTTC.

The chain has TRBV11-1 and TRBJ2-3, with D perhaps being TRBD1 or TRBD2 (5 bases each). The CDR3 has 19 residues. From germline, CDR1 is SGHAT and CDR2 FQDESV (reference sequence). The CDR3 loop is CASSSGGSSVGVRTDTQYF. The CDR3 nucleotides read TGTGCTAGTAGCTCTGGGGGAAGCTCTGTTGGAGTCCGCACAGATACGCAGTATTTT. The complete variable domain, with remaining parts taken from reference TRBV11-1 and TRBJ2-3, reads EAEVAQSPRYKITEKSQAVAFWCDPISGHATLYWYRQILGQGPELLVQFQDESVVDDSQLPKDRFSAERLKGVDSTLKIQPAELGDSAMYLCASSSGGSSVGVRTDTQYFGPGTRLTVL.

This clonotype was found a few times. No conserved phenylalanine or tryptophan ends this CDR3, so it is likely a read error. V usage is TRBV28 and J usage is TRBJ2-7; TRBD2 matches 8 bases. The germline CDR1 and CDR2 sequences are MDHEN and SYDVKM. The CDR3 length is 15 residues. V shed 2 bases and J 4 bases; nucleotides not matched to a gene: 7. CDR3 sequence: CASSLTSGRRYEQYL. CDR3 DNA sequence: TGTGCCAGCAGTTTAACAAGCGGGAGAAGGTACGAGCAGTACCTC.

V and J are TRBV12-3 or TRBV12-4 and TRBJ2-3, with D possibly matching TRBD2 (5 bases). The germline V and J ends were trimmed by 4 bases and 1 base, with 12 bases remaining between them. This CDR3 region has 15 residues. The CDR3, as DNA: TGTGCCAGCAGTTATGTGAGCGGACGCACAGATACGCAGTATTTT. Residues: CASSYVSGRTDTQYF.

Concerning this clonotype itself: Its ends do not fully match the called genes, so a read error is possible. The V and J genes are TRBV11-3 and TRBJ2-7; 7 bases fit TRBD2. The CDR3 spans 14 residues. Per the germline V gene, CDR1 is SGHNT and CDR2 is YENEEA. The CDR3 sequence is CVSGPGEGDYEHYF. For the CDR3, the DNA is TGTGTCAGCGGCCCTGGAGAAGGGGACTACGAGCACTACTTC.

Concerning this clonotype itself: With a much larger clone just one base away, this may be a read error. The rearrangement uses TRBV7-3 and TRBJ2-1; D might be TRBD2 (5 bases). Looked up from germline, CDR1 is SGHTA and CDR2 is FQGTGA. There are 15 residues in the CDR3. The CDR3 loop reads CASCLNAGSYNEQFF. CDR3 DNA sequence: TGTGCCAGCTGCTTAAATGCGGGCTCCTACAATGAGCAGTTCTTC.

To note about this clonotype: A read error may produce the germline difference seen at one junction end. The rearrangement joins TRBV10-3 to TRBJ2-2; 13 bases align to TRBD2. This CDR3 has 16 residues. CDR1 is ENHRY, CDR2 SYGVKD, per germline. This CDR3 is CAINRGLAGNTGELFF. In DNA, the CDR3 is TGTGCCATCAATCGGGGACTAGCGGGAAACACAGGGGAGCTGTTTTTT.

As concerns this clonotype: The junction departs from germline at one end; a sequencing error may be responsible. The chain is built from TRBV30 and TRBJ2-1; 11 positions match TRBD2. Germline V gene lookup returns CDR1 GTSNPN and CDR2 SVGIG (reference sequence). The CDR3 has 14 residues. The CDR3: CAWRGLADPYEQFF. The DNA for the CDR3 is TGTGCCTGGAGGGGACTAGCGGATCCCTACGAGCAATTCTTC.

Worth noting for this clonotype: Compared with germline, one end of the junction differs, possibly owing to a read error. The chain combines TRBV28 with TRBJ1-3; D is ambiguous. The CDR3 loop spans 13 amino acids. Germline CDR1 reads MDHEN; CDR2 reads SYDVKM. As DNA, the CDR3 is TGTGCCAGCATCGGGATGGCTGGAAACACGATATATTTT. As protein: CASIGMAGNTIYF.